Shown below are 30 T cell receptor beta chains from a single sample sequenced in a study of blood T cell repertoires in COVID-19. This table comes from immunoSEQ multiplex PCR, and its TCRdb copy is limited to in-frame clones, with some not included. Found here are nearly 110,000 clones, more than 70% of them singletons; the top ten hold approximately 4.4%. Sequencing input: peripheral blood. Receptor source: a human donor in a cohort sampled during active COVID-19.

The chain is built from TRBV19 and TRBJ2-7; 7 nucleotides align to TRBD2. The trim removed 10 bases at V and 4 bases at J, leaving 13 bases unmatched. In germline, CDR1 is LNHDA, CDR2 SQIVND (reference sequence). This CDR3 region has 14 residues. In DNA form, the CDR3 reads TGTGCCACCCGAGGGGTAGCGGGCCCATACGAGCAGTACGTC. It codes for CATRGVAGPYEQYV.

This clone was counted once. CDR3 in DNA: TGTGCCAGCTCACGAGACAGGGTTCCCGAGCAGTACTTC. This codes for CASSRDRVPEQYF. The V gene is TRBV18, the J gene TRBJ2-7; 7 bases match TRBD1. V lost 4 bases to trimming and J lost 6 bases; unmatched junction nucleotides: 6. The CDR3 consists of 13 residues. Germline CDR1 reads KGHSH; CDR2 reads LQKENI.

The chain carries TRBV7-2 and TRBJ2-5, with a weak D call TRBD2 (6 bases). Germline CDR1 and CDR2: SGHTA and FQGNSA. V shed 5 bases and J shed 0 bases, with 10 bases lying between them. The CDR3 totals 14 residues. CDR3 nucleotide sequence: TGTGCCAGCAGCAGAGCGGGCCACCAAGAGACCCAGTACTTC. Its protein product is CASSRAGHQETQYF.

This clone appeared once. The rearrangement links TRBV7-2 to TRBJ2-1, with 7 bases matching TRBD2. The V segment lost 5 bases and the J segment 2 bases; nucleotides outside the gene matches: 9. The CDR3 is made up of 16 amino acids. The germline CDR1 and CDR2 sequences are SGHTA and FQGNSA. CDR3 region: CASSPTLGLPYNEQFF. The CDR3 nucleotides read TGTGCCAGCAGCCCTACCTTGGGACTACCCTACAATGAGCAGTTCTTC.

The chain joins TRBV13 to TRBJ2-3; D not certain. The CDR3 covers 12 residues. Germline CDR1 PRHDT, CDR2 FYEKMQ (reference sequence). The V and J ends lost 0 bases and 6 bases respectively, with 4 bases between them. Here the CDR3 reads CASSLGPDTQYF. In DNA, the CDR3 is TGTGCCAGCAGCTTAGGCCCTGATACGCAGTATTTT. Full variable domain (outside the CDR3, taken from reference TRBV13 and TRBJ2-3): AAGVIQSPRHLIKEKRETATLKCYPIPRHDTVYWYQQGPGQDPQFLISFYEKMQSDKGSIPDRFSAQQFSDYHSELNMSSLELGDSALYFCASSLGPDTQYFGPGTRLTVL.

This clone occurred a few times. This sequence joins TRBV7-3 and TRBJ2-1, with TRBD2 matching over 9 bases. The CDR3 loop spans 12 amino acids. CDR1 and CDR2 (germline): SGHTA, FQGTGA. Losses at the gene ends were 2 bases for V and 10 bases for J; bases not matched to a gene: 0. The CDR3 sequence: CASSLLAGEQFF. CDR3 nucleotide sequence: TGTGCCAGCAGCTTACTAGCGGGGGAGCAGTTCTTC.

This clone has only one observation. This chain links TRBV5-1 with TRBJ1-1; 8 bases agree with TRBD1. There are 18 residues in the CDR3. Trimming at V came to 0 bases and at J to 4 bases, leaving 14 bases not matched to a gene. Per the germline V gene, CDR1 is SGHRS and CDR2 is YFSETQ. CDR3 nucleotides: TGCGCCAGCAGCTTGGCCCAGGGGGCGCCTTCTTTGGGCACTGAAGCTTTCTTT. Protein: CASSLAQGAPSLGTEAFF.

This rearrangement joins TRBV5-4 to TRBJ2-3, with TRBD1 identical over 11 bases. The CDR3 totals 18 residues. The V gene end was trimmed by 4 bases and the J gene end by 1 base; junction bases not matched to a gene: 11. Germline V lookup: CDR1 SGHNT, CDR2 YYREEE (reference sequence). The CDR3 sequence: CASSGRGTGGFGTDTQYF. Here the CDR3 DNA reads TGTGCCAGCAGCGGGAGGGGGACAGGGGGTTTCGGCACAGATACGCAGTATTTT.

The V gene is TRBV4-2, the J gene TRBJ1-4; a possible D gene is TRBD1 (6 bases). The CDR3 is 14 residues long. CDR1 LGHNA and CDR2 YNFKEQ come from the germline V gene. Trimming cost V 0 bases and J 8 bases, with 10 bases left between them. The CDR3 protein is CASSQEWTAEKLFF. DNA for the CDR3: TGTGCCAGCAGCCAAGAATGGACAGCCGAAAAACTGTTTTTT.

The V gene is TRBV11-3, the J gene TRBJ2-7; TRBD1 matches at 10 bases. This CDR3 has 15 residues. Germline CDR1 is SGHNT and CDR2 is YENEEA. Germline trimming cut 5 bases from V and 3 bases from J; bases unmatched to any gene: 7. The CDR3 sequence: CASSPDRGRLYEQYF. In nucleotides, the CDR3 is TGTGCCAGCAGCCCAGACAGGGGGCGCCTCTACGAGCAGTACTTC. The full variable domain, its missing parts supplied by reference TRBV11-3 and TRBJ2-7, is EAGVVQSPRYKIIEKKQPVAFWCNPISGHNTLYWYLQNLGQGPELLIRYENEEAVDDSQLPKDRFSAERLKGVDSTLKIQPAELGDSAVYLCASSPDRGRLYEQYFGPGTRLTVT.

CDR3 bases: TGTGCCAGTAGTGCGGGGGGGGCTCTTAATGAAAAACTGTTTTTT. Encoded protein: CASSAGGALNEKLFF. The chain couples TRBV19 to TRBJ1-4, with a weak D call TRBD1 (6 bases). This CDR3 comprises 15 residues. Looked up from germline, CDR1 is LNHDA and CDR2 is SQIVND (reference sequence). The V and J ends lost 5 bases and 4 bases respectively, with 14 bases between them.

In DNA form, the CDR3 reads TGTGCCAGCAGCTTAGGCCCAGGGAATCAGCCCCAGCATTTT. Encoded protein: CASSLGPGNQPQHF. The chain is built from TRBV7-9 and TRBJ1-5, with a possible D match to TRBD1 (5 bases). Trimming took 1 base from V and 4 from J, leaving 8 bases between them. Germline-derived CDR1 and CDR2 are SEHNR and FQNEAQ (reference sequence). The CDR3 runs to 14 residues.

V gene TRBV9 combines with J gene TRBJ2-2, with TRBD1 identical over 7 bases. J gave up 6 bases and V 4 bases, and 3 bases lay outside the gene matches. This CDR3 is built from 13 residues. Germline CDR1 is SGDLS and CDR2 is YYNGEE. In DNA, the CDR3 is TGTGCCAGCAGCTTCGGACAGGCCGGGGAGCTGTTTTTT. It specifies CASSFGQAGELFF.

The chain combines TRBV30 with TRBJ1-1, with D perhaps matching TRBD1 (6 bases). Deletions cut 4 bases from V and 4 bases from J, with 13 bases between. The germline V gene encodes CDR1 GTSNPN and CDR2 SVGIG (reference sequence). This CDR3 is 13 amino acids long. The CDR3 DNA is TGTGCCTGGACCCTTACAGGGATCACTGAAGCTTTCTTT. This encodes CAWTLTGITEAFF.

This chain uses TRBV7-8 with TRBJ2-5, with TRBD2 matching 12 bases. The ends lost 6 bases at V and 4 bases at J; junction bases unmatched: 12. Germline V gives CDR1 SGHVS, CDR2 FQNEAQ. The CDR3 loop spans 17 amino acids. The CDR3 protein is CASSPTLAGGPSETQYF. The CDR3 nucleotides are TGTGCCAGCAGTCCCACCCTAGCGGGAGGGCCCTCAGAGACCCAGTACTTC.

The chain uses TRBV28 and TRBJ2-3; D ambiguous. Trimming stripped 6 bases from V and 5 bases from J, with 12 bases between. Germline CDR1 and CDR2: MDHEN and SYDVKM. This CDR3 has 13 residues. The CDR3 sequence is CASSLIIGDTQYF. The CDR3 bases are TGTGCCAGCAGCCTTATTATCGGAGATACGCAGTATTTT.

This chain joins TRBV19 and TRBJ2-2; 11 nucleotides line up with TRBD1. In germline, CDR1 is LNHDA, CDR2 SQIVND (reference sequence). V was clipped by 6 bases and J by 4 bases; unmatched bases: 4. The CDR3 has 15 residues. The CDR3 protein is CASRTGQGGTGELFF. For the CDR3, the DNA is TGTGCCAGTAGAACGGGACAGGGGGGCACCGGGGAGCTGTTTTTT.

The rearrangement links TRBV7-2 to TRBJ2-2; D call uncertain. Germline assignment: CDR1 SGHTA and CDR2 FQGNSA. Trimming took 4 bases from V and 1 from J, leaving 7 bases between them. This CDR3 is 14 amino acids long. The CDR3 nucleotides read TGTGCCAGCAGCTCGCAGGTGAACACCGGGGAGCTGTTTTTT. Its translation: CASSSQVNTGELFF.

The gene calls are TRBV1 and TRBJ1-2; the DNA was not compared with TRBD1, the D call given in the table. TRBV1 is a known pseudogene. The length of the CDR3 is 19 residues. This CDR3 is CTSSHPGTEIAKGYYGYTF. In DNA form, the CDR3 reads TGCACCAGCAGCCACCCCGGGACAGAGATCGCTAAAGGATACTATGGCTACACCTTC.

J is TRBJ2-3 and V is TRBV25-1, with a weak D call TRBD2 (5 bases). Germline V gene data show CDR1 as MGHDK and CDR2 as SYGVNS. The V end was cut by 10 bases, the J end by 6 bases, with 29 bases between. The CDR3 is 17 residues long. Here the CDR3 DNA reads TGTGCCACTGATTCTGGCCTCTGGCGGGCCAGCCCGGATACGCAGTATTTT. Its protein product is CATDSGLWRASPDTQYF.

The genes are TRBV7-2 and TRBJ2-5; possible D gene TRBD1, 6 bases. This CDR3 is 16 amino acids long. Germline V lookup: CDR1 SGHTA, CDR2 FQGNSA. The V end was cut by 2 bases, the J end by 0 bases, with 13 bases between. CDR3 nucleotide sequence: TGTGCCAGCAGCTTACACGGGACAAAGTACCAAGAGACCCAGTACTTC. Translated, it gives CASSLHGTKYQETQYF.

This clone has only a few counts. This rearrangement joins TRBV30 to TRBJ1-5, with D possibly matching TRBD1 (5 bases). The ends were cut back, 5 bases at V and 2 bases at J, with 10 bases in the middle. Per germline, CDR1 GTSNPN and CDR2 SVGIG (reference sequence). CDR3 size: 13 residues. CDR3 region: CAWGRAGNQPQHF. DNA of the CDR3: TGTGCCTGGGGCAGGGCGGGCAATCAGCCCCAGCATTTT.

This clone was detected only a few times. This chain uses TRBV7-3 with TRBJ2-3; 12 nucleotides align to TRBD2. V trimming: 2 bases; J trimming: 3 bases; junction bases outside the gene matches: 0. Germline assignment: CDR1 SGHTA and CDR2 FQGTGA. CDR3 size: 15 residues. The CDR3 DNA follows: TGTGCCAGCAGCTTACTAGCGGGAGGGACAGATACGCAGTATTTT. Protein: CASSLLAGGTDTQYF.

A single count supports this clone. This rearrangement joins TRBV7-2 to TRBJ2-3; 10 nucleotides align to TRBD2. J gave up 2 bases and V 3 bases, and 5 bases lay outside the gene matches. This CDR3 is 16 amino acids long. Looked up from germline, CDR1 is SGHTA and CDR2 is FQGNSA. CDR3 protein: CASSFPSGRPTDTQYF. The CDR3 DNA reads as TGTGCCAGCAGCTTTCCTAGCGGGAGACCCACAGATACGCAGTATTTT.

This clone appeared once. V and J are TRBV7-2 and TRBJ1-5, with D hard to call. This CDR3 is 16 amino acids long. The V end lost 0 bases, the J end lost 6 bases, and 15 bases lay between the germline ends. CDR1 is SGHTA and CDR2 is FQGNSA in the germline V gene. The CDR3 DNA follows: TGTGCCAGCAGCTTAGCTTATTCAGGAAGCGGTCAGCCCCAGCATTTT. Protein: CASSLAYSGSGQPQHF.

The chain uses TRBV7-9 and TRBJ2-1; D gene ambiguous. The V end was cut by 4 bases, the J end by 9 bases, with 10 bases between. CDR1 is SEHNR, CDR2 FQNEAQ, per germline (reference sequence). The CDR3 loop spans 12 amino acids. The CDR3 region is CASSSLVFEQFF. As DNA, the CDR3 is TGTGCCAGCAGCTCCCTAGTTTTTGAGCAGTTCTTC.

V is TRBV9 and J is TRBJ2-1, with 11 bases aligning to TRBD2. This CDR3 spans 17 amino acids. The germline V gene has CDR1 SGDLS and CDR2 YYNGEE. Trimming removed 0 bases from V and 5 bases from J; junction bases left unmatched: 7. CDR3 sequence (DNA): TGTGCCAGCAGCGTAGGGCCCACGACTAGCGGGAACAATGAGCAGTTCTTC. Translated: CASSVGPTTSGNNEQFF.

The rearrangement joins TRBV18 to TRBJ2-7, with unresolved D. Deletions cut 1 base from V and 6 bases from J, with 10 bases between. Germline CDR1 reads KGHSH; CDR2 reads LQKENI. The CDR3 has 13 residues. The CDR3 bases are TGTGCCAGCTCACCACGCGAGCCGGGCGAGCAGTACTTC. It specifies CASSPREPGEQYF.

This chain links TRBV5-1 with TRBJ1-1; a possible D gene is TRBD1 (6 bases). The CDR3 sequence is 15 residues long. The germline CDR1 and CDR2 sequences are SGHRS and YFSETQ. V was clipped by 4 bases and J by 3 bases, with 16 bases between them. CDR3 nucleotides: TGCGCCAGCAGCGGGGGCGGGTACAGGGACACTGAAGCTTTCTTT. Translated: CASSGGGYRDTEAFF.

The CDR3 region is CAISDLMKRGHDYGYTF. The CDR3 nucleotides read TGTGCCATCAGTGACCTCATGAAAAGGGGGCACGACTATGGCTACACCTTC. This rearrangement joins TRBV10-3 to TRBJ1-2, with 7 bases aligning to TRBD1. CDR3 length: 17 amino acids. Germline trimming cut 3 bases from V and 3 bases from J; bases unmatched to any gene: 13. Germline values: CDR1 ENHRY, CDR2 SYGVKD.